The rows below give T cell receptor beta chains drawn from one sample of a study of graft-versus-host responses after intestinal transplantation. These TCRs' antigens remain unknown. Clones were read by immunoSEQ multiplex PCR, and TCRdb kept only the in-frame ones, dropping some. This sample has tens of thousands of clones; roughly 91% occur once, and the top ten carry roughly 0.1%. Sequenced material: unstimulated CD4+ T cells sorted from spleen or lymph node cells, taken before intestinal transplant. Receptors were obtained from a human donor who received an intestinal transplant. CDR3s include the opening cysteine and the closing phenylalanine or tryptophan. D genes are given only for firm matches. A clone size is listed for some rows: how often the clone was seen (once, few, many), or a class if it is expanded.

size: -; length: 15; D: TRBD2; J: TRBJ2-2; V: TRBV15; DNA: TGTGCCACCAGCAGAGGTCGACTAGCGGATGGGGAGCTGTTTTTT; CDR3: CATSRGRLADGELFF
size: -; length: 13; D: -; J: TRBJ1-3; V: TRBV19; DNA: TGTGCCAGTAGTATCTCACAGGCACACACCATATATTTT; CDR3: CASSISQAHTIYF
size: -; length: 15; D: TRBD1; J: TRBJ1-1; V: TRBV14; DNA: TGTGCCAGCAGCCAAAGGAGGGACAGGGGCACTGAAGCTTTCTTT; CDR3: CASSQRRDRGTEAFF
size: -; length: 16; D: TRBD2; J: TRBJ2-3; V: TRBV7-8; DNA: TGTGCCAGCAGCTCACGACTAGCGGGGAGGACAGATACGCAGTATTTT; CDR3: CASSSRLAGRTDTQYF
size: -; length: 15; D: TRBD1; J: TRBJ2-5; V: TRBV6-6; DNA: TGTGCCAGCAGTTACTCCACAGGGGGTAGAGGGACCCAGTACTTC; CDR3: CASSYSTGGRGTQYF
size: -; length: 11; D: -; J: TRBJ2-7; V: TRBV11-2; DNA: TGTGCCAGCAGCGGTGGGGGCAGGAGGTACTTC; CDR3: CASSGGGRRYF
size: -; length: 13; D: -; J: TRBJ1-6; V: TRBV27; DNA: TGTGCCAGCAGCCTAAATCGAGGGTCACCCCTCCACTTT; CDR3: CASSLNRGSPLHF
size: -; length: 14; D: TRBD1; J: TRBJ1-1; V: TRBV10-3; DNA: TGTGCCATCGGGACCGGGACAGCCCACACTGAAGCTTTCTTT; CDR3: CAIGTGTAHTEAFF
size: -; length: 15; D: -; J: TRBJ2-1; V: TRBV5-1; DNA: TGCGCCAGCAGCTTGGGATTAGCTATATACAATGAGCAGTTCTTC; CDR3: CASSLGLAIYNEQFF
size: -; length: 12; D: TRBD1; J: TRBJ1-2; V: TRBV10-3; DNA: TGTGCCATCAGTGAGTTCGGACAGGGGTACACCTTC; CDR3: CAISEFGQGYTF
size: -; length: 14; D: -; J: TRBJ2-7; V: TRBV9; DNA: TGTGCCAGCAGCTCATCTAGCCGCCCCTACGAGCAGTACTTC; CDR3: CASSSSSRPYEQYF
size: -; length: 11; D: -; J: TRBJ1-2; V: TRBV18; DNA: TGTGCCAGCTCACCCGACAGAGCCTACACCTTC; CDR3: CASSPDRAYTF
size: -; length: 15; D: TRBD1; J: TRBJ2-2; V: TRBV10-3; DNA: TGTGCCATCAGTGAGACGGGACAGGGGGCCGGGGAGCTGTTTTTT; CDR3: CAISETGQGAGELFF
size: -; length: 14; D: TRBD1; J: TRBJ2-3; V: TRBV6-4; DNA: TGTGCCAGCAGTGAAGGGGGCGGTTCAGATACGCAGTATTTT; CDR3: CASSEGGGSDTQYF
size: once; length: 16; D: TRBD2; J: TRBJ2-3; V: TRBV28; DNA: TGTGCCAGCAGTCTCCGAGCGGGGGGGTGGGCGGATACGCAGTATTTT; CDR3: CASSLRAGGWADTQYF
size: -; length: 17; D: TRBD2; J: TRBJ2-5; V: TRBV5-1; DNA: TGCGCCAGCAGCTCTTTGCTAGCGGGGGGTTTGGCAGAGACCCAGTACTTC; CDR3: CASSSLLAGGLAETQYF
size: -; length: 15; D: TRBD1; J: TRBJ1-2; V: TRBV28; DNA: TGTGCCAGCAGTTCCCCCCGGACAGGGAGGGATGGCTACACCTTC; CDR3: CASSSPRTGRDGYTF
size: -; length: 11; D: TRBD1; J: TRBJ2-1; V: TRBV6-4; DNA: TGTGCCAGCAGTGATGACAGGGTCAAGTTCTTC; CDR3: CASSDDRVKFF
size: once; length: 11; D: -; J: TRBJ1-5; V: TRBV10-3; DNA: TGTGCCATCAGCCAGGGGAGGCCCCAGCATTTT; CDR3: CAISQGRPQHF
size: -; length: 14; D: -; J: TRBJ1-2; V: TRBV25-1; DNA: TGTGCCAGCAGTGAATGGCGGACAGAAAATGGCTACACCTTC; CDR3: CASSEWRTENGYTF
size: -; length: 14; D: -; J: TRBJ2-2; V: TRBV7-2; DNA: TGTGCCAGTAGAGGGATATTGAACACCGGGGAGCTGTTTTTT; CDR3: CASRGILNTGELFF
size: -; length: 13; D: -; J: TRBJ1-2; V: TRBV19; DNA: TGTGCCAGTAGTATAATAGATAACTATGGCTACACCTTC; CDR3: CASSIIDNYGYTF
size: -; length: 13; D: -; J: TRBJ1-2; V: TRBV19; DNA: TGTGCCAGTAGCCGGACACAACTCTATGGCTACACCTTC; CDR3: CASSRTQLYGYTF
size: -; length: 14; D: TRBD1; J: TRBJ2-7; V: TRBV5-4; DNA: TGTGCCAGCAGCCGGCCCACAGGGGACAACGAGCAGTACTTC; CDR3: CASSRPTGDNEQYF
size: -; length: 15; D: TRBD1; J: TRBJ2-1; V: TRBV11-3; DNA: TGTGCCAGCAGCTTAGTGGGGACAGGGGGCAATGAGCAGTTCTTC; CDR3: CASSLVGTGGNEQFF
size: -; length: 14; D: -; J: TRBJ1-2; V: TRBV10-3; DNA: TGTGCCATCAGTGAGTCTAACAGTATCCATGGCTACACCTTC; CDR3: CAISESNSIHGYTF
size: -; length: 14; D: -; J: TRBJ2-7; V: TRBV27; DNA: TGTGCCAGCAGGGATACAGGGAAATACTACGAGCAGTACTTC; CDR3: CASRDTGKYYEQYF
size: -; length: 14; D: -; J: TRBJ2-3; V: TRBV5-4; DNA: TGTGCCAGCAGCTTGAGTGGAGCCACAGATACGCAGTATTTT; CDR3: CASSLSGATDTQYF
size: few; length: 15; D: TRBD1; J: TRBJ1-6; V: TRBV7-2; DNA: TGTGCCAGCAGCTTGCAACAGGGGGAGAATTCACCCCTCCACTTT; CDR3: CASSLQQGENSPLHF
size: -; length: 11; D: -; J: TRBJ1-2; V: TRBV20-1; DNA: TGCAGTGTTGTACAGGCAATGGGCTACACCTTC; CDR3: CSVVQAMGYTF
size: -; length: 17; D: -; J: TRBJ2-1; V: TRBV9; DNA: TGTGCCAGCAGCCCTAACACCGGGCAGGGGTTTTACAATGAGCAGTTCTTC; CDR3: CASSPNTGQGFYNEQFF
size: once; length: 12; D: -; J: TRBJ2-5; V: TRBV7-9; DNA: TGTGCCAGCAGCCCCTATGGAGAGACCCAGTACTTC; CDR3: CASSPYGETQYF
size: few; length: 12; D: -; J: TRBJ1-5; V: TRBV27; DNA: TGTGCCAGCAGTGTACGGGGTCAGCCCCAGCATTTT; CDR3: CASSVRGQPQHF
size: -; length: 18; D: TRBD1; J: TRBJ1-6; V: TRBV7-8; DNA: TGTGCCAGCAGCTCCCACGGGACAGGGGGTGTAATTAATTCACCCCTCCACTTT; CDR3: CASSSHGTGGVINSPLHF
size: -; length: 16; D: TRBD2; J: TRBJ2-7; V: TRBV18; DNA: TGTGCCAGCTCCCCAGCGGCTAGCGGGGGGGCGGGCGAGCAGTACTTC; CDR3: CASSPAASGGAGEQYF
size: -; length: 14; D: -; J: TRBJ2-5; V: TRBV7-2; DNA: TGTGCCAGCAGCTTCATAGCGGCCTCAGAGACCCAGTACTTC; CDR3: CASSFIAASETQYF
size: -; length: 17; D: -; J: TRBJ2-4; V: TRBV7-2; DNA: TGTGCCAGCAGCTTAGAAGGGAGCGGGTTAGCCAAAAACATTCAGTACTTC; CDR3: CASSLEGSGLAKNIQYF